This TCR beta chain was obtained from a study of T-cell memory formation after mild COVID-19. V was trimmed by 0 bases and J by 4 bases, leaving 12 bases between them. Germline CDR1 is SGDLS and CDR2 is YYNGEE. The CDR3 extends over 15 amino acids. This clonotype was seen only a few times. TCRdb reprocessed the 5' RACE reads with MiXCR, giving one entry per CDR3 protein. The sample shows roughly 600,000 distinct CDR3 sequences, over 15% of them seen only once. The chain joins TRBV9 to TRBJ2-3; the D gene is possibly TRBD1 (5 bases). Sequencing used PBMCs or a T cell subset sorted from them (not recorded which). The receptor comes from an adult woman who had mild COVID-19 (a few samples of this study predate the infection). Cell type and time point are not known. CDR3 nucleotide sequence: TGTGCCAGCAGCGTAGAGGCAGGGAAGGCAGATACGCAGTATTTT. Protein sequence: CASSVEAGKADTQYF.